Below are 4 T cell receptor beta chains sequenced from a single sample in a study of immune heterogeneity within non-small cell lung tumors. Bulk tumor genomic DNA was the template, and each sample received about 590 ng. Several biopsies were spaced far apart within each primary tumor and obtained as surgery took place. With untreated, newly diagnosed non-small cell lung cancer, the patients went on to undergo curative surgery. Multiplex PCR amplified the TCR beta CDR3 region. Its first round ran for roughly 10 cycles with 32 V and 13 J primers. TCRdb reprocessed the multiplex PCR reads via MiXCR and lists one record per CDR3 protein. This table holds 2,000 to 2,500 distinct CDR3 sequences, roughly 34% found once. Sequences were obtained from lung tumor tissue. These TCRs come from a man between 65 and 85 years old with non-small cell lung cancer.

This clonotype is judged medium-sized. The V and J genes are TRBV19 and TRBJ2-1; 8 bases map to TRBD2. Per the germline V gene, CDR1 is LNHDA and CDR2 is SQIVND (reference sequence). This CDR3 contains 18 residues. The trim removed 3 bases at V and 2 bases at J, leaving 12 bases unmatched. CDR3 region: CASSMPHGERGTYNEQFF. The CDR3 bases are TGTGCCAGTAGTATGCCCCACGGGGAGCGGGGGACCTACAATGAGCAGTTCTTC.

This sequence joins TRBV6-1 and TRBJ2-1; possible D gene TRBD2, 6 bases. The ends were cut back, 7 bases at V and 0 bases at J, with 19 bases in the middle. This CDR3 is built from 17 residues. Germline CDR1 and CDR2: MNHNS and SASEGT. The CDR3 DNA reads TGTGCCAGCACCGACGAGGGTCTAGCGATCTCCTACAATGAGCAGTTCTTC. It codes for CASTDEGLAISYNEQFF.

This clonotype is labeled large (0.1 to 1%). The gene calls are TRBV19 and TRBJ1-5, with 9 positions matching TRBD1. Germline CDR1 and CDR2: LNHDA and SQIVND (reference sequence). J gave up 0 bases and V 5 bases, and 14 bases lay outside the gene matches. The CDR3 contains 19 residues. In DNA, the CDR3 is TGTGCCAGTAGTCCGCTCACAGGGGGCGCATTAAATAGCAATCAGCCCCAGCATTTT. Protein sequence: CASSPLTGGALNSNQPQHF. Full variable domain (remainder filled in from reference TRBV19 and TRBJ1-5): DGGITQSPKYLFRKEGQNVTLSCEQNLNHDAMYWYRQDPGQGLRLIYYSQIVNDFQKGDIAEGYSVSREKKESFPLTVTSAQKNPTAFYLCASSPLTGGALNSNQPQHFGDGTRLSIL.

This clonotype is large (0.1 to 1%) in the sample. The genes are TRBV18 and TRBJ2-2, with D uncertain. The CDR3 is 16 amino acids. From germline, CDR1 is KGHSH and CDR2 LQKENI. V shed 0 bases and J shed 4 bases, with 12 bases lying between them. The CDR3 DNA sequence: TGTGCCAGCTCACCACCGGTTGGGCGTAGCACCGGGGAGCTGTTTTTT. Translation: CASSPPVGRSTGELFF.